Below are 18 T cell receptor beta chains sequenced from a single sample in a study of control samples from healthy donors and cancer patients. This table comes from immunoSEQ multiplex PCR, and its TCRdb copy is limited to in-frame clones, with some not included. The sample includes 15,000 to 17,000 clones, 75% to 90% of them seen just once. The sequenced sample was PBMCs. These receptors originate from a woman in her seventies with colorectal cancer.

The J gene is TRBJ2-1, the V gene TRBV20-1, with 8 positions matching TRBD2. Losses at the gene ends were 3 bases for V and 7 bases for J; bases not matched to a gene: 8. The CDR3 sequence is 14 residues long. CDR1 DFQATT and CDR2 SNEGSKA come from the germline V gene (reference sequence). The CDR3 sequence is CSASRASGPNEQFF. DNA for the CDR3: TGCAGTGCTAGTAGGGCTAGCGGGCCTAATGAGCAGTTCTTC.

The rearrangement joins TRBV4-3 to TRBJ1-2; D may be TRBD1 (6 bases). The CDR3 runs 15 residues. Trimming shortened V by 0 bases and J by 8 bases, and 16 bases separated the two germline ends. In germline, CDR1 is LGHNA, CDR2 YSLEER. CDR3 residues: CASSQDWGAPWGYTF. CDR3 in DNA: TGCGCCAGCAGCCAAGATTGGGGGGCCCCCTGGGGCTACACCTTC.

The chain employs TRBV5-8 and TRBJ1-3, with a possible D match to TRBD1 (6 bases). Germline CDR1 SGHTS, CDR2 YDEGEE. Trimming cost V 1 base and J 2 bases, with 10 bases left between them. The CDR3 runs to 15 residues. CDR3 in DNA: TGTGCCAGCAGCTTGCGGGCAGGGGCTGGAAACACCATATATTTT. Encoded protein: CASSLRAGAGNTIYF.

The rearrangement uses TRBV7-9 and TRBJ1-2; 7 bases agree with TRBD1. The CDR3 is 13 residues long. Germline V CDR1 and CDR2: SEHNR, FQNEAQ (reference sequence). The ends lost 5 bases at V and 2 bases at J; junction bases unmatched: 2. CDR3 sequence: CASSVTGNYGYTF. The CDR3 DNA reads TGTGCCAGCAGCGTGACAGGGAACTATGGCTACACCTTC. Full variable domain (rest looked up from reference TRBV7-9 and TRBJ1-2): DTGVSQNPRHKITKRGQNVTFRCDPISEHNRLYWYRQTLGQGPEFLTYFQNEAQLEKSRLLSDRFSAERPKGSFSTLEIQRTEQGDSAMYLCASSVTGNYGYTFGSGTRLTVV.

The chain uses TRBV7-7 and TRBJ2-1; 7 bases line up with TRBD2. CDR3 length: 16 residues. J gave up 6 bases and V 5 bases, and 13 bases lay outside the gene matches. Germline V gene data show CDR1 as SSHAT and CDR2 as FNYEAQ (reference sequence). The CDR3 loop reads CASSPGAGVRGNEQFF. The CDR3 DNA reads TGTGCCAGCAGCCCTGGGGCGGGAGTTAGGGGCAATGAGCAGTTCTTC.

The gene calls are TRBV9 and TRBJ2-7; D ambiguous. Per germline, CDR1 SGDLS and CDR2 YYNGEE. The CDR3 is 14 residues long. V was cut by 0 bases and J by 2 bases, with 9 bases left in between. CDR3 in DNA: TGTGCCAGCAGCGTAGAGGCAGGAACCTACGAGCAGTACTTC. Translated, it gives CASSVEAGTYEQYF. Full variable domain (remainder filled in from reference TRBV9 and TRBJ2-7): DSGVTQTPKHLITATGQRVTLRCSPRSGDLSVYWYQQSLDQGLQFLIQYYNGEERAKGNILERFSAQQFPDLHSELNLSSLELGDSALYFCASSVEAGTYEQYFGPGTRLTVT.

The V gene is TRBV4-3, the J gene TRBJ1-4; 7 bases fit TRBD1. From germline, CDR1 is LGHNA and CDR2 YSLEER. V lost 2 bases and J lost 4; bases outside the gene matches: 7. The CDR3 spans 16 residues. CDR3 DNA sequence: TGCGCCAGCAGCCAAAACACAGGGGCCAGTAATGAAAAACTGTTTTTT. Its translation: CASSQNTGASNEKLFF.

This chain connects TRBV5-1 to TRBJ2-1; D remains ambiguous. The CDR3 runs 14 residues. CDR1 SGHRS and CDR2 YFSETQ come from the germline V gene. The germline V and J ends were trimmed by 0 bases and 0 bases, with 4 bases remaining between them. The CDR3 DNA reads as TGCGCCAGCAGCTTGGGGGACTCCTACAATGAGCAGTTCTTC. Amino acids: CASSLGDSYNEQFF.

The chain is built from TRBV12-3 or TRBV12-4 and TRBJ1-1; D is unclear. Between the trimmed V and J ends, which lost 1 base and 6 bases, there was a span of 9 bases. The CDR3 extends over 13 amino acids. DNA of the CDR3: TGTGCCAGCAGTTTAGGGAGATCTCCTGAAGCTTTCTTT. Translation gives CASSLGRSPEAFF.

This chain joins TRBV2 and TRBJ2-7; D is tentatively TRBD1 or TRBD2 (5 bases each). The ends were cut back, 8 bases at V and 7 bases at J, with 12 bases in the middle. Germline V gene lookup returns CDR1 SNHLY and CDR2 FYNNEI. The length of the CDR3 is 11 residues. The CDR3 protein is CASSGPPEQYF. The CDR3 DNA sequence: TGTGCCAGCTCGGGACCTCCTGAGCAGTACTTC.

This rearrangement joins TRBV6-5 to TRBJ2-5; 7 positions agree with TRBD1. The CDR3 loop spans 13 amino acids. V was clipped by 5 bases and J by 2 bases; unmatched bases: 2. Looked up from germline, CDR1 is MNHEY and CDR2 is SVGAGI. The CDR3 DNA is TGTGCCAGCAGTCTGGGACAGCAAGAGACCCAGTACTTC. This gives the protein CASSLGQQETQYF.

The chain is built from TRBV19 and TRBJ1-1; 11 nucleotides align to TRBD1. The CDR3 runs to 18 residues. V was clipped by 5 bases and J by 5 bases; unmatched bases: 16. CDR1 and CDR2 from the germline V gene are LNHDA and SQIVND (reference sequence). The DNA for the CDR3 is TGTGCCAGTAGTCCGTACCTGGGACAGGGGGAAAGAGGGACTGAAGCTTTCTTT. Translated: CASSPYLGQGERGTEAFF.

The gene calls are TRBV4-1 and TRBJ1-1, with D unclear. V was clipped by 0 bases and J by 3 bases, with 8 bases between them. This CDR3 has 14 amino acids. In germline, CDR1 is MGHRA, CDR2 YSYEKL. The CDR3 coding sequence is TGCGCCAGCAGCCAAGACGTCAGGTACACTGAAGCTTTCTTT. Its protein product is CASSQDVRYTEAFF.

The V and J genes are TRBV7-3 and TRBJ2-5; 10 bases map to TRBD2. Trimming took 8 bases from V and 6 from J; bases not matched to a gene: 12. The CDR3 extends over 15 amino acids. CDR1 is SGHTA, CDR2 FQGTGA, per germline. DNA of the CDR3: TGTGCCAGCCCCTTAGGGGCTAGCGGGAGAAAGACCCAGTACTTC. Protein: CASPLGASGRKTQYF.

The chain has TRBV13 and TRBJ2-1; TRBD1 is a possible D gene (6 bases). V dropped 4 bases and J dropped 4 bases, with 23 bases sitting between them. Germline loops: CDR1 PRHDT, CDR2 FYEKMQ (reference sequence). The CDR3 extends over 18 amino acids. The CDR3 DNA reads TGTGCCAGCAGCTCCCTACTTGGGCAGGGGAGATTTTACAATGAGCAGTTCTTC. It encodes CASSSLLGQGRFYNEQFF.

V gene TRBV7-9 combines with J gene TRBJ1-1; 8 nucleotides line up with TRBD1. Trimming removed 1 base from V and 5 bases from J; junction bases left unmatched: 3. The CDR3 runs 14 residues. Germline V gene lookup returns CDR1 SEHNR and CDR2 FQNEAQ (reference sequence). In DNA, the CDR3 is TGTGCCAGCAGCTTAGGGACAGGGAGGACTGAAGCTTTCTTT. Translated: CASSLGTGRTEAFF. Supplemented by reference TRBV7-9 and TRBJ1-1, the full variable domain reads DTGVSQNPRHKITKRGQNVTFRCDPISEHNRLYWYRQTLGQGPEFLTYFQNEAQLEKSRLLSDRFSAERPKGSFSTLEIQRTEQGDSAMYLCASSLGTGRTEAFFGQGTRLTVV.

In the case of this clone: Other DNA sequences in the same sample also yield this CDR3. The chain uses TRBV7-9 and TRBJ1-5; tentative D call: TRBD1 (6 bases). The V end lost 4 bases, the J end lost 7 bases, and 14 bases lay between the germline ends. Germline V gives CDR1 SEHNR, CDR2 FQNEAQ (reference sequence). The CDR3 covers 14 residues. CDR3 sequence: CASSSGGQGQPQHF. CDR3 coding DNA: TGTGCCAGCAGCTCGGGGGGGCAGGGGCAGCCCCAGCATTTT.

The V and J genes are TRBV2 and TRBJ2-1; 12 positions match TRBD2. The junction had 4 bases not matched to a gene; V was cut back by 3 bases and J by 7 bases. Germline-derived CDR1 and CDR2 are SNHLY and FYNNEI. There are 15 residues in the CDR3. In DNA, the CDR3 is TGTGCCAGCAGTGAGGCTAGCGGGGGGGAAAATGAGCAGTTCTTC. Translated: CASSEASGGENEQFF.